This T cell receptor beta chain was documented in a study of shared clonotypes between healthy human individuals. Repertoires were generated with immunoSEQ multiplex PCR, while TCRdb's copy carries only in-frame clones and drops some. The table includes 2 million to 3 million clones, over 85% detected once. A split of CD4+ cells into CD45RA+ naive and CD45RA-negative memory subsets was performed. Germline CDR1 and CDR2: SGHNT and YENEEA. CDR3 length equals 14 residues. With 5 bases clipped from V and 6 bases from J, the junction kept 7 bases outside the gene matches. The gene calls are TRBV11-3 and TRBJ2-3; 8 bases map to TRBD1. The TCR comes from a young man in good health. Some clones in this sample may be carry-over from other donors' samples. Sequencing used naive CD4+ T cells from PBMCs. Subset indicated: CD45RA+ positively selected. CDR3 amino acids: CASSPGQGSDTQYF. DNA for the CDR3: TGTGCCAGCAGCCCCGGACAGGGTAGCGATACGCAGTATTTT.